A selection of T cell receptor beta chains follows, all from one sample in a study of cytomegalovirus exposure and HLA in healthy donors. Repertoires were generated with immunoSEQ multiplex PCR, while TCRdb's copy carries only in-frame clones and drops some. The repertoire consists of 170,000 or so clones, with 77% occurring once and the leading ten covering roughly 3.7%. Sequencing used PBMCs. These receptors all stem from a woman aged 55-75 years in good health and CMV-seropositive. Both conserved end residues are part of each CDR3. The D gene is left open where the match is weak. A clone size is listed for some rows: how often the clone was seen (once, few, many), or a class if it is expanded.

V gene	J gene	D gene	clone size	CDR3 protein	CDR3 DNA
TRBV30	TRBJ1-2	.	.	CAWSHTTGGYTF	TGTGCCTGGAGTCACACTACGGGGGGCTACACCTTC
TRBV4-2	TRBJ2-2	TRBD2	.	CASSPLPSGGNTGELFF	TGTGCCAGCAGCCCCCTCCCCAGCGGGGGGAACACCGGGGAGCTGTTTTTT
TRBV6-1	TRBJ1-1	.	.	CAVLSVNTEAFF	TGTGCCGTTTTGTCGGTGAACACTGAAGCTTTCTTT
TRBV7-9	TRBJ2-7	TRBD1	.	CASSLATGTYEQYF	TGTGCCAGCAGCTTAGCGACAGGGACCTACGAGCAGTACTTC
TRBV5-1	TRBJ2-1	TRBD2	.	CASSLPERGSYNEQFF	TGCGCCAGCAGCCTGCCGGAGCGGGGCTCCTACAATGAGCAGTTCTTC
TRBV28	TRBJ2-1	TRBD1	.	CASTSGTGTYNEQFF	TGTGCCAGCACCTCCGGGACAGGCACCTACAATGAGCAGTTCTTC
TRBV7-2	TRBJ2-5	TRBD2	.	CASSPREGGKETQYF	TGTGCCAGCAGCCCCAGGGAGGGAGGGAAAGAGACCCAGTACTTC
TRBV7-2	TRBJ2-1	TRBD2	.	CASTSGSINNEQFF	TGTGCCAGCACGAGCGGGAGCATAAACAATGAGCAGTTCTTC
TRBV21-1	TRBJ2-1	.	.	CASIYLGPLPPNEQFF	TGTGCCAGCATCTACCTGGGGCCACTCCCTCCTAATGAGCAGTTCTTC
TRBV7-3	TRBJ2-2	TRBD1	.	CASSPRTGGSAGELFF	TGTGCCAGCAGCCCAAGGACAGGGGGAAGCGCCGGGGAGCTGTTTTTT
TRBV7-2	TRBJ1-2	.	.	CASSLGSGANYGYTF	TGTGCCAGCAGCTTAGGATCAGGGGCTAACTATGGCTACACCTTC
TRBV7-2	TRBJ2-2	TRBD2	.	CASSLALADGELFF	TGTGCCAGCAGCTTAGCACTAGCGGACGGGGAGCTGTTTTTT
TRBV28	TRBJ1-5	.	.	CASSETDQPQHF	TGTGCCAGCAGCGAAACGGATCAGCCCCAGCATTTT
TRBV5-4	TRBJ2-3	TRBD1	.	CASSSPTGGTDTQYF	TGTGCCAGCAGCTCCCCGACAGGGGGTACAGATACGCAGTATTTT
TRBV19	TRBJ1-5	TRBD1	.	CASSTTGVLYQPQHF	TGTGCCAGTAGTACAACAGGGGTCCTTTATCAGCCCCAGCATTTT
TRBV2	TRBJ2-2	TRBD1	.	CASRPGTGLTGELFF	TGTGCCAGCAGACCCGGGACAGGGTTAACCGGGGAGCTGTTTTTT
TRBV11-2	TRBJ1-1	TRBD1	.	CASSPGQRNTEAFF	TGTGCCAGCAGCCCGGGACAGAGAAACACTGAAGCTTTCTTT
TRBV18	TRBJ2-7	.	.	CASSTGTYEQYF	TGTGCCAGCTCAACAGGGACCTACGAGCAGTACTTC
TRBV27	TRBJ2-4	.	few	CASRDIQYF	TGTGCCAGCCGGGACATTCAGTACTTC
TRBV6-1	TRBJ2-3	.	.	CASTERVDTQYF	TGTGCCAGCACCGAACGGGTTGATACGCAGTATTTT
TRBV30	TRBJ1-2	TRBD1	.	CAWTPRDSYGYTF	TGTGCCTGGACCCCCCGGGACAGCTATGGCTACACCTTC
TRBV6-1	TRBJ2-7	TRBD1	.	CASNRDRGRYEQYF	TGTGCCAGCAACCGGGACAGGGGGAGGTACGAGCAGTACTTC
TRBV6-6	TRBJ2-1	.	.	CASSSVRREEQFF	TGTGCCAGCAGTTCGGTACGGAGGGAAGAGCAGTTCTTC
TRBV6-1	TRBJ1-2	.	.	CASSEASGVRSYGYTF	TGTGCCAGCAGTGAAGCATCGGGGGTGAGAAGCTATGGCTACACCTTC
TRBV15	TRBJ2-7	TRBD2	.	CATSTGLAAYEQYF	TGTGCCACCAGCACGGGACTAGCGGCCTACGAGCAGTACTTC
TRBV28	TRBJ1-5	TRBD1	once	CASRPGQVGQPQHF	TGTGCCAGCAGGCCCGGACAGGTGGGACAGCCCCAGCATTTT
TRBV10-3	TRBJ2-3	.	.	CAITSGADTQYF	TGTGCCATCACGTCGGGAGCAGATACGCAGTATTTT
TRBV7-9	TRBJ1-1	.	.	CASSAQEVTEAFF	TGTGCCAGCAGCGCCCAGGAGGTCACTGAAGCTTTCTTT
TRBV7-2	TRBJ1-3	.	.	CASSFDTSGNTIYF	TGTGCCAGCAGCTTCGACACATCAGGAAACACCATATATTTT
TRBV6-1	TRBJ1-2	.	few	CASSELPGIQGYTF	TGTGCCAGCAGTGAACTCCCGGGGATTCAGGGCTACACCTTC
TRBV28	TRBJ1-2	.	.	CASSRSFNYGYTF	TGTGCCAGCAGTCGCAGTTTTAACTATGGCTACACCTTC
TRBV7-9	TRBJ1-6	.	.	CASSLMRGFSSPLHF	TGTGCCAGCAGCTTAATGCGGGGCTTTAGTTCACCCCTCCACTTT
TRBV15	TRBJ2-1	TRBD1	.	CATSREGQGFNEQFF	TGTGCCACCAGCAGAGAGGGACAGGGGTTTAATGAGCAGTTCTTC